These 2 T cell receptor beta chains were all obtained from the same sample, sequenced in a study of shared clonotypes between healthy human individuals. TCRdb's copy holds only in-frame clones and misses some; the assay was immunoSEQ multiplex PCR. The table includes millions of clones, 93% detected once. The sequenced sample consisted of naive CD4+ T cells from PBMCs. Subset given: CD45RA+ positively selected. These receptors came from a man aged 18 to 35 in good health. Some clones in this sample may be carry-over from other donors' samples.

The J gene is TRBJ1-2, the V gene TRBV7-9, with D hard to call. Trimming pared 5 bases from V and 0 bases from J, leaving 13 bases between. CDR3 length equals 15 residues. CDR1 SEHNR and CDR2 FQNEAQ come from the germline V gene (reference sequence). As DNA, the CDR3 is TGTGCCAGCAGCATCCCCCTTACTTCTAACTATGGCTACACCTTC. Translated: CASSIPLTSNYGYTF.

The chain combines TRBV4-1 with TRBJ1-1; no reliable D call. CDR1 MGHRA and CDR2 YSYEKL come from the germline V gene. The length of the CDR3 is 16 residues. V was cut by 1 base and J by 7 bases, with 19 bases left in between. In DNA form, the CDR3 reads TGCGCCAGCAGCCAAGTGAACCTGGTGTCAGTCTATGAAGCTTTCTTT. Translation gives CASSQVNLVSVYEAFF.